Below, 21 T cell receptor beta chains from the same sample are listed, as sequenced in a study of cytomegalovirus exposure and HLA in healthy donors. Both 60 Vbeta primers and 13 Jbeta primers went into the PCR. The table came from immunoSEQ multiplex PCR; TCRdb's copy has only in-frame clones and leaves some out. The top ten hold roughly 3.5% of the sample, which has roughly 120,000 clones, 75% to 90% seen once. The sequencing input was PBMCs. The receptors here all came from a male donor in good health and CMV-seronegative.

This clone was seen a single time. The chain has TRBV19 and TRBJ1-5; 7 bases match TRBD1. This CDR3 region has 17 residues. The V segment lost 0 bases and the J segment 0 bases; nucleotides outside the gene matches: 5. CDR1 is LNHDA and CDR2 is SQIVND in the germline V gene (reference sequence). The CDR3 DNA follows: TGTGCCAGTAGTATAGATCGGACAGGATATAGCAATCAGCCCCAGCATTTT. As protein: CASSIDRTGYSNQPQHF.

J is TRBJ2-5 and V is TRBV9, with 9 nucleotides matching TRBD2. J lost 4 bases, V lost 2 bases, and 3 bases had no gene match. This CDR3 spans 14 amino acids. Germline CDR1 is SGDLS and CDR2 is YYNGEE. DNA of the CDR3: TGTGCCAGCAGCGTGGGGACTAGCACAGAGACCCAGTACTTC. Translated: CASSVGTSTETQYF.

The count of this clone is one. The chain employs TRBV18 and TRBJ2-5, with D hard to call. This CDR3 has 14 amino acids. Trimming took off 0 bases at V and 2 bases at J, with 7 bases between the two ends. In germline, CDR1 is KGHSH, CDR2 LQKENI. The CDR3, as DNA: TGTGCCAGCTCACCACCCGTCTTACAAGAGACCCAGTACTTC. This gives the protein CASSPPVLQETQYF. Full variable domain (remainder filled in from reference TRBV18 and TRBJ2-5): NAGVMQNPRHLVRRRGQEARLRCSPMKGHSHVYWYRQLPEEGLKFMVYLQKENIIDESGMPKERFSAEFPKEGPSILRIQQVVRGDSAAYFCASSPPVLQETQYFGPGTRLLVL.

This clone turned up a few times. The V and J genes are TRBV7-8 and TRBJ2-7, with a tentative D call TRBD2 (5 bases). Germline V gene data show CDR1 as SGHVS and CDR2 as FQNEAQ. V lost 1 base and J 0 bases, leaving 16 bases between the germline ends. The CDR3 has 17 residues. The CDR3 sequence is CASSLGASPLISYEQYF. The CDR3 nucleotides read TGTGCCAGCAGCTTAGGGGCTAGCCCTTTAATCTCCTACGAGCAGTACTTC.

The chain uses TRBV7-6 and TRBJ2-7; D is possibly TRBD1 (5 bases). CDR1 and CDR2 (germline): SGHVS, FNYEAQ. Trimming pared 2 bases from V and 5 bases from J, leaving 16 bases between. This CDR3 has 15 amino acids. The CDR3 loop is CASSLKTEFLDEQYF. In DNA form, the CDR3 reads TGTGCCAGCAGCTTAAAGACAGAATTCCTAGACGAGCAGTACTTC. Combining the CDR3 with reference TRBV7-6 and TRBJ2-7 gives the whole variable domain GAGVSQSPRYKVTKRGQDVALRCDPISGHVSLYWYRQALGQGPEFLTYFNYEAQQDKSGLPNDRFSAERPEGSISTLTIQRTEQRDSAMYRCASSLKTEFLDEQYFGPGTRLTVT.

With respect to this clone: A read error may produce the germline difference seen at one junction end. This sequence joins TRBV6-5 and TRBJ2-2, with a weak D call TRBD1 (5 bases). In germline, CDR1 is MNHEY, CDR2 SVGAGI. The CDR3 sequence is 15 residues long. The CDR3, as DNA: TGTGCCACGACCCCCAGGGCCGGGTACACCAGGGAGCTGTTTTTT. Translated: CATTPRAGYTRELFF.

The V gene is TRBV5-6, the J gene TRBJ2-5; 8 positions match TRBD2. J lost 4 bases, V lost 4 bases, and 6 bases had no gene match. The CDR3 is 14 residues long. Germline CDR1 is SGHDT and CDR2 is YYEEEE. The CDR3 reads CASSVSGGGETQYF. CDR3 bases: TGTGCCAGCAGCGTATCGGGAGGGGGAGAGACCCAGTACTTC.

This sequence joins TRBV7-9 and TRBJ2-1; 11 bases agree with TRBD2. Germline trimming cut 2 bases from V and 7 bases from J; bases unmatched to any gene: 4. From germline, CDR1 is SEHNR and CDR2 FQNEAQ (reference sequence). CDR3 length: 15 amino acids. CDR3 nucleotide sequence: TGTGCCAGCAGCTTAATAGCGGGGGGGCTTAATGAGCAGTTCTTC. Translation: CASSLIAGGLNEQFF.

The CDR3 DNA sequence: TGTGCCAGCAGTTACGACAGGGACCAAGAGACCCAGTACTTC. Protein product: CASSYDRDQETQYF. The rearrangement joins TRBV6-6 to TRBJ2-5; TRBD1 matches 7 bases. J lost 0 bases, V lost 2 bases, and 0 bases had no gene match. The CDR3 is 14 amino acids. Germline V gene sequence: CDR1 MNHNY, CDR2 SVGAGI (reference sequence).

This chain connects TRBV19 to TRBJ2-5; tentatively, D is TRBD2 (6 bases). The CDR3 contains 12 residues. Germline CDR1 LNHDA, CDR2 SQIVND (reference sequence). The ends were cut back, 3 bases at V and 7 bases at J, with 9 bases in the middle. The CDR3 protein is CASSIVGGTQYF. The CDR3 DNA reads TGTGCCAGTAGTATTGTCGGGGGGACCCAGTACTTC.

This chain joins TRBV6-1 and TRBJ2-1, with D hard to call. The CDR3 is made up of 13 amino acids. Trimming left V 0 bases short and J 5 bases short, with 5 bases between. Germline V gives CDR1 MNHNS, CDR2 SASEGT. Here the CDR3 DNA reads TGTGCCAGCAGTGAAGCTGAGCACAATGAGCAGTTCTTC. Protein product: CASSEAEHNEQFF.

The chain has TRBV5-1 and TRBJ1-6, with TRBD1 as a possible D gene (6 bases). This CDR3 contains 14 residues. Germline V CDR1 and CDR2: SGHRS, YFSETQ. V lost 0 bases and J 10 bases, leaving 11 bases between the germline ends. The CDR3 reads CASSLEDSGSPLHF. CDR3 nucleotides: TGCGCCAGCAGCTTGGAGGACAGTGGCTCACCCCTCCACTTT.

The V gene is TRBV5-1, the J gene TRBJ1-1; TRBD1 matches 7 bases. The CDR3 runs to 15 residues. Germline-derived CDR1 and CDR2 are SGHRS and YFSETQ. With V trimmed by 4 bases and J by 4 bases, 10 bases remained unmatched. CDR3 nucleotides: TGCGCCAGCAGCCCCACAGGGGACGGGAGCACTGAAGCTTTCTTT. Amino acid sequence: CASSPTGDGSTEAFF. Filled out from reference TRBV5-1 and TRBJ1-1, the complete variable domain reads KAGVTQTPRYLIKTRGQQVTLSCSPISGHRSVSWYQQTPGQGLQFLFEYFSETQRNKGNFPGRFSGRQFSNSRSEMNVSTLELGDSALYLCASSPTGDGSTEAFFGQGTRLTVV.

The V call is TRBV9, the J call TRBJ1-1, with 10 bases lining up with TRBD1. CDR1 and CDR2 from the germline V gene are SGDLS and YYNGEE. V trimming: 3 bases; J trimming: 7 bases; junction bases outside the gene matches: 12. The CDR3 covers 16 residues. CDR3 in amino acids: CASSAGTGANQGEAFF. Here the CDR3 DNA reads TGTGCCAGCAGCGCCGGGACAGGGGCCAACCAAGGTGAAGCTTTCTTT.

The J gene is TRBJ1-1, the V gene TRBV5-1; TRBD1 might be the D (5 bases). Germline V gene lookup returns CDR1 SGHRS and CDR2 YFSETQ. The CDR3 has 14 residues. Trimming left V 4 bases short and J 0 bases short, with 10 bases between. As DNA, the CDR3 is TGCGCCAGCAGCCCGGGACTCATGAACACTGAAGCTTTCTTT. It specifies CASSPGLMNTEAFF.

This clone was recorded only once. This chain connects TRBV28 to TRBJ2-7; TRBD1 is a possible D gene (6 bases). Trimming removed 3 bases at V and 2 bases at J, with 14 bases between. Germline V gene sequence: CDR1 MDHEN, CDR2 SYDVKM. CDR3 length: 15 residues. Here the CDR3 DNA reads TGTGCCAGCAGTTTTACGGGACATCTTGCCTACGAGCAGTACTTC. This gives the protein CASSFTGHLAYEQYF.

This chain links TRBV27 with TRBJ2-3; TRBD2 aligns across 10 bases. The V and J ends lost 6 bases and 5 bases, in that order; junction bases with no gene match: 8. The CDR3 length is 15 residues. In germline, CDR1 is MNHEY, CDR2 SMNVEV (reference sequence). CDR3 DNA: TGTGCCAGCAGCCGTAGCGGGGGGTGGGGAGATACGCAGTATTTT. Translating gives CASSRSGGWGDTQYF.

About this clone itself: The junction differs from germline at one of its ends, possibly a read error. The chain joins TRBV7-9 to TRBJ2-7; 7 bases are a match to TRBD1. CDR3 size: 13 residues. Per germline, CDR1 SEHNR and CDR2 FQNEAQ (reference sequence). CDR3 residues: CSSSYGTVDEQYF. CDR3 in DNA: TGTTCCAGCAGTTACGGGACAGTCGATGAGCAGTACTTC.

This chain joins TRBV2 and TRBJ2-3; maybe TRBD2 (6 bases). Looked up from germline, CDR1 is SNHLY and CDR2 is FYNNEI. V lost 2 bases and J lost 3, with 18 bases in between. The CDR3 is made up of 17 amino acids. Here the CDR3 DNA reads TGTGCCAGCAGTGAATCAGGCGGGGTCGTATCAACAGATACGCAGTATTTT. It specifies CASSESGGVVSTDTQYF.

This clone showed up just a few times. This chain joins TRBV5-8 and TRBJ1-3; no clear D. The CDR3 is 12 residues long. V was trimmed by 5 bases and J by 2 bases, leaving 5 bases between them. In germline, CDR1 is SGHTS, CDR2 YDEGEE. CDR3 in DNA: TGTGCCAGCAGTAGAACTGGAAACACCATATATTTT. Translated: CASSRTGNTIYF.

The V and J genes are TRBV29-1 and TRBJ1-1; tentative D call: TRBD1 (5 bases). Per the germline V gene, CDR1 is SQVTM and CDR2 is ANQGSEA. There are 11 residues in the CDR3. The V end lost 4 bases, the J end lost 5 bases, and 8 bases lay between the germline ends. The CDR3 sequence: CSVAGLTEAFF. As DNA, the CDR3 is TGCAGCGTTGCAGGGTTGACTGAAGCTTTCTTT.